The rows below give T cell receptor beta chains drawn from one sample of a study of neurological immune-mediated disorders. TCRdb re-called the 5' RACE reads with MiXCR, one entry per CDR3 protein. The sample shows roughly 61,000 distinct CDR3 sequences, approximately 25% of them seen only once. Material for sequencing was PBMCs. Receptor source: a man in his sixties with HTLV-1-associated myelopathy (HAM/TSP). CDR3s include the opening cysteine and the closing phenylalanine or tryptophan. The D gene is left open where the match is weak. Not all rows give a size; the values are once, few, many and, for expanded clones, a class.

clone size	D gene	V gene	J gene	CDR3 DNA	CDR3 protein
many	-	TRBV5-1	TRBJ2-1	TGCGCCAGCCTCCTCGTGCTAGCGATTGACAATGAGCAGTTCTTC	CASLLVLAIDNEQFF
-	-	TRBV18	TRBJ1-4	TGTGTCATCTCACCACCGTCGTCAACTAATGAAAAACTGTTTTTT	CVISPPSSTNEKLFF
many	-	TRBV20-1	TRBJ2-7	TGCAGTGCTAGAGATAATAGGCCGTACGAGCAGTACTTC	CSARDNRPYEQYF
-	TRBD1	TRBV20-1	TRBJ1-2	TGCAGTGCTAGCGGACAGGGGGCTGGTCCCACCTTC	CSASGQGAGPTF
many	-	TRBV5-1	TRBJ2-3	TGCGCCAGCAGCTTGTTGTATGGAAGGACAGATACGCAGTATTTT	CASSLLYGRTDTQYF
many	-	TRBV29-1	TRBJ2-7	TGCAGCGTTTCTCCGGCCGGGGCCCCCTACGAGCAGTACTTC	CSVSPAGAPYEQYF
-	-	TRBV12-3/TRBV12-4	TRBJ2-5	TGTGCCAGCAGTTCCCGGGCGGCTGTAATAGGGGAGACCCAGTACTTC	CASSSRAAVIGETQYF
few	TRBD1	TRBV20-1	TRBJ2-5	TGCAGTGCTAGAGATTGGGGACAGGGGTTGGAGACCCAGTACTTC	CSARDWGQGLETQYF
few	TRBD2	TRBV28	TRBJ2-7	TGTGCCAGCACGGCGGGACTAGCGGAACTCTACGAGCAGTACTTC	CASTAGLAELYEQYF
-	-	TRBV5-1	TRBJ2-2	TGCGCCAGCAGCTCAGGACAGAGCGGTTTCACCGGGGAGCTGTTTTTT	CASSSGQSGFTGELFF
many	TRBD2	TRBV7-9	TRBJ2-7	TGTGCCAGCAGCTTATTCGCAGGGAGGGCCTACGAGCAGTACTTC	CASSLFAGRAYEQYF
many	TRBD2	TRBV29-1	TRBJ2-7	TGCAGCGTTGAAGGGTCAGGCGGGAGGCAAAGGGAGCAGTACTTC	CSVEGSGGRQREQYF
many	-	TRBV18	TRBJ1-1	TGTGCCAGCTCACCACGGCCCTTGACAGGAGTGAACACTGAAGCTTTCTTT	CASSPRPLTGVNTEAFF
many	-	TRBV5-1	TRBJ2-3	TGCGCCAGCAGCTTAAATGGGGCCGGTACAGATACGCAGTATTTT	CASSLNGAGTDTQYF
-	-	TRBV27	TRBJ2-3	TGTGCCAGCAGTTCGAGAAAGACTAGCACAGATACGCAGTATTTT	CASSSRKTSTDTQYF
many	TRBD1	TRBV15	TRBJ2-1	TGTGCCACCAGCAGGGGACAGGGGGTCTACAATGAGCAGTTCTTC	CATSRGQGVYNEQFF
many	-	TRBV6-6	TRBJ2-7	TGTGCCAGCAGTTACCGCCAGTCCTCCTACGAGCAGTACTTC	CASSYRQSSYEQYF
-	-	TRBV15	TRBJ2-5	TGTGCCACCAGCAGAGTGGTTCAAGAGACCCAGTACTTC	CATSRVVQETQYF
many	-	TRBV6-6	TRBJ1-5	TGTGCCAGCGGTCAGGGGCAGCCCCAGCATTTT	CASGQGQPQHF
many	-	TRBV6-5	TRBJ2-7	TGTGCCAGCAGGGTGTCGCTAGATCGTACCTACGAGCAGTACTTC	CASRVSLDRTYEQYF
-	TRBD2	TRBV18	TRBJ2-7	TGTGCCAGCTCACCGTCCGCGGGAGGGTCCTACGAGCAGTACTTC	CASSPSAGGSYEQYF
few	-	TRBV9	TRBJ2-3	TGTGCCAGCAGCGTAGCGGCGGGCACAGATACGCAGTATTTT	CASSVAAGTDTQYF
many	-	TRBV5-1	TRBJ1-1	TGCGCCAGCAGCTTCTCCGCGGGAACGAACACTGAAGCTTTCTTT	CASSFSAGTNTEAFF
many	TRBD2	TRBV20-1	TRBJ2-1	TGCAGTGCTAGTCCGAGCGGGAGGGCCTCCAATGAGCAGTTCTTC	CSASPSGRASNEQFF
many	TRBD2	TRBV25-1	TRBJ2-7	TGTGCCAGCAGTTTTCCCGGGACTACCAAGCAGTACTTC	CASSFPGTTKQYF
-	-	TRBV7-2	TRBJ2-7	TGTGCCAGCAGCCCCCGGACAGCTTCCTACGAGCAGTACTTC	CASSPRTASYEQYF
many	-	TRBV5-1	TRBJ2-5	TGCGCCAGCAGCTTGGGAAAAGAGACCCAGTACTTC	CASSLGKETQYF
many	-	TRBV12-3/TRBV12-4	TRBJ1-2	TGTGCCAGCAGTTTAGGTAGAGGGACGGTTTTTGGCTACACCTTC	CASSLGRGTVFGYTF
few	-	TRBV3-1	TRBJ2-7	TGTGCCAGCAGCCAAGGGAGAAACTCCTACGAGCAGTACTTC	CASSQGRNSYEQYF
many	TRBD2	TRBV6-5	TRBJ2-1	TGTGCCAGCAGTAGGGAACTAGCGGGGGGCTACAATGAGCAGTTCTTC	CASSRELAGGYNEQFF
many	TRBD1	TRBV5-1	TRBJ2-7	TGCGCCAGCAGCGATCAGGGGGCCCCCTACGAGCAGTACTTC	CASSDQGAPYEQYF
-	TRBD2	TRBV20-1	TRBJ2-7	TGCAGTGCTAGATATAGCGGGAGGACCTACGAGCAGTACTTC	CSARYSGRTYEQYF
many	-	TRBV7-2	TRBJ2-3	TGTGCCAGCAGCTTAGCGTATTCAGACAGCATCACAGATACGCAGTATTTT	CASSLAYSDSITDTQYF
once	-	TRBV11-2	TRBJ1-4	TGTGCCAGCAGCTTAGACCCCCGGGAAGGGAGTGAAAAACTGTTTTTT	CASSLDPREGSEKLFF
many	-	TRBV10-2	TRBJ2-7	TGCGCCAGCAGTTCTGGACTAACCCCCTACGAGCAGTACTTC	CASSSGLTPYEQYF
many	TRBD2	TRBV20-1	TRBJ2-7	TGCAGTGCTAGTCCCCGGACTAGCGGGAGTCTATACGAGCAGTACTTC	CSASPRTSGSLYEQYF
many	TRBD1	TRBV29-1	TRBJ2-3	TGCAGCGGAACCGGGACAGGGACGGGCACAGATACGCAGTATTTT	CSGTGTGTGTDTQYF
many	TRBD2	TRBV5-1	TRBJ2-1	TGCGCCAGCAGCCTTATCGGACTAGCCCAACCCGATGAGCAGTTCTTC	CASSLIGLAQPDEQFF
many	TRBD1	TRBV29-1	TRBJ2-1	TGCAGCGTTGTCGGGGACAGTCCCTACAATGAGCAGTTCTTC	CSVVGDSPYNEQFF
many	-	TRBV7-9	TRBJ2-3	TGTGCCAGCAGCCGCGGGACGTCTAGCACAGATACGCAGTATTTT	CASSRGTSSTDTQYF
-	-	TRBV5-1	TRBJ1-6	TGCGCCAGCAGCTTGCAAGGGCAAAATTCACCCCTCCACTTT	CASSLQGQNSPLHF
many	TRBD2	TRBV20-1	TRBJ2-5	TGCAGTGCTAGTGAGGCTAGCGGACAAGAGACCCAGTACTTC	CSASEASGQETQYF
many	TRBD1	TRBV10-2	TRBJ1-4	TGCGCCAGCAGGCCGGGACAGGGGCCAACTAATGAAAAACTGTTTTTT	CASRPGQGPTNEKLFF
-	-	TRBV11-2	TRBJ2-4	TGTGCCAGCAGCTTAGTCTGGGGGACCAAAAACATTCAGTACTTC	CASSLVWGTKNIQYF
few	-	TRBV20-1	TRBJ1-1	TGCAGTGCTAGAGGGGGGGGTCGGAACACTGAAGCTTTCTTT	CSARGGGRNTEAFF
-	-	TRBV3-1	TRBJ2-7	TGTGCCAGCAGCCAAGCCACTGGACAGCCCTCCTACGAGCAGTACTTC	CASSQATGQPSYEQYF
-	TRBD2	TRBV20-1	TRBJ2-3	TGCAGTGCGAGTACGACTAGCGGGAGCACAGATACGCAGTATTTT	CSASTTSGSTDTQYF
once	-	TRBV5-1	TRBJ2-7	TGCGCCAGCAGCTTGGCCGACCTATCCGAGCAGTACTTC	CASSLADLSEQYF
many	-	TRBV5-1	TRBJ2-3	TGCGCCAGCAGCTTGGCGGGGGCTAGCGGCTACACAGATACGCAGTATTTT	CASSLAGASGYTDTQYF
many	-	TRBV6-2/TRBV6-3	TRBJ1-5	TGTGCCAGCAGTTACAAGTGGAACGGGCATGGTCAGCCCCAGCATTTT	CASSYKWNGHGQPQHF
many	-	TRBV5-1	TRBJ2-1	TGCGCCAGCAGCTTGTCGGCCGTTTTGGGCAATGAGCAGTTCTTC	CASSLSAVLGNEQFF
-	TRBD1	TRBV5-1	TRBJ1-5	TGCGCCAGCAGCCCAGGGACAGGGGTTCAGCCCCAGCATTTT	CASSPGTGVQPQHF
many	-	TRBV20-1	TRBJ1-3	TGCAGTGCTAGACGGGGGGGCTCTGGAAACACCATATATTTT	CSARRGGSGNTIYF
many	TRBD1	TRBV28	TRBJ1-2	TGTGCCATCGCCTTGACAGGGATCCCCTCCCAGGGCTACACCTTC	CAIALTGIPSQGYTF
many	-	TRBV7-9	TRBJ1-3	TGTGCCAGCAGCTTACCCCCAGCAGGGGTTGGAAACACCATATATTTT	CASSLPPAGVGNTIYF
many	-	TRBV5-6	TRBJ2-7	TGTGCCAGCAGCTTGGTGTCCTACGAGCAGTACTTC	CASSLVSYEQYF
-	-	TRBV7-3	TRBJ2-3	TGTGCCAGCAGCCCCGCGAGTAATACAGATACGCAGTATTTT	CASSPASNTDTQYF
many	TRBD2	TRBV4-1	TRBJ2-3	TGCGCCAGCAGCCAAGATACTAGCGGTCCGACAGATACGCAGTATTTT	CASSQDTSGPTDTQYF
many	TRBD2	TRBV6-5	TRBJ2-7	TGTGCCAGCACGCCAGGACTAGGGACCTACGAGCAGTACTTC	CASTPGLGTYEQYF